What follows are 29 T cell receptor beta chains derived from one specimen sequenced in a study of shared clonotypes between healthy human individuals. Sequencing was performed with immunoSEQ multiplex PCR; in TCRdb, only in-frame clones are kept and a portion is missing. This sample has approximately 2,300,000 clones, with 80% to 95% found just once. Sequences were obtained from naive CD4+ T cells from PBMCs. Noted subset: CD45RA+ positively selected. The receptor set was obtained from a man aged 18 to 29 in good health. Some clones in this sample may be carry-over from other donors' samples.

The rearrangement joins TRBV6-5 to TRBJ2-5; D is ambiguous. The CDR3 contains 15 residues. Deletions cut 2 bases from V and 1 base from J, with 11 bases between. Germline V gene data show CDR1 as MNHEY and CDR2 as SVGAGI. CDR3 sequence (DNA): TGTGCCAGCAGTTACGTCCGGGTTGGCCAAGAGACCCAGTACTTC. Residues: CASSYVRVGQETQYF.

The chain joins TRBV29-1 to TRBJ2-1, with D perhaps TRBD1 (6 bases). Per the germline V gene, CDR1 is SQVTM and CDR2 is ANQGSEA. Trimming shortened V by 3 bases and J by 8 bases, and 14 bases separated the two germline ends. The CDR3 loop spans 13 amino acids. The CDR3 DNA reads TGCAGCGTTGACCGGGACACCTCCTATGAGCAGTTCTTC. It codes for CSVDRDTSYEQFF.

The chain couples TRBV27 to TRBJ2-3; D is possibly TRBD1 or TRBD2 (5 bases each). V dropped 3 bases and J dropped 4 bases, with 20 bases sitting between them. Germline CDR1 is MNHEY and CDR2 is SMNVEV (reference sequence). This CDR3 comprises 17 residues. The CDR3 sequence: CASSFSGTAFPADTQYF. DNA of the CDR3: TGTGCCAGCAGTTTTTCCGGGACGGCTTTCCCGGCAGATACGCAGTATTTT.

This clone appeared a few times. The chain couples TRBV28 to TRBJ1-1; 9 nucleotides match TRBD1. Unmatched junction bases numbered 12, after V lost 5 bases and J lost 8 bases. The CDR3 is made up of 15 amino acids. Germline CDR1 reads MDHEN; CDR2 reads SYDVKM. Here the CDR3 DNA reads TGTGCCAGCAGTAGCGGGGGGACAGGGACAGAGGAAGCTTTCTTT. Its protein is CASSSGGTGTEEAFF.

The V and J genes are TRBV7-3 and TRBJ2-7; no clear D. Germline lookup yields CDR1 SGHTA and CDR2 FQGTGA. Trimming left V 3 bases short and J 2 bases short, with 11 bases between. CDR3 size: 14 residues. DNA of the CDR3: TGTGCCAGCAGCTTGAGCCATGGAACCTACGAGCAGTACTTC. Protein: CASSLSHGTYEQYF.

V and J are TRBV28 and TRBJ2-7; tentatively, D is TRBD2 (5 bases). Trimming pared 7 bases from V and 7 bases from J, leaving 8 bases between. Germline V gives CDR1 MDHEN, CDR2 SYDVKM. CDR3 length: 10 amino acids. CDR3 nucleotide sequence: TGTGCCAGCAAACGAGGGGAGCAGTACTTC. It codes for CASKRGEQYF. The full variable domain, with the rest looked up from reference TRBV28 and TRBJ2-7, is DVKVTQSSRYLVKRTGEKVFLECVQDMDHENMFWYRQDPGLGLRLIYFSYDVKMKEKGDIPEGYSVSREKKERFSLILESASTNQTSMYLCASKRGEQYFGPGTRLTVT.

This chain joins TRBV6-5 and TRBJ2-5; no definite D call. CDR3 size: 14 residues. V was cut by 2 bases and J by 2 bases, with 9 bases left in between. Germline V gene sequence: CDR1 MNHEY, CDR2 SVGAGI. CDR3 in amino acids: CASSYLTSQETQYF. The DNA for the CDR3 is TGTGCCAGCAGTTACCTCACCAGTCAAGAGACCCAGTACTTC.

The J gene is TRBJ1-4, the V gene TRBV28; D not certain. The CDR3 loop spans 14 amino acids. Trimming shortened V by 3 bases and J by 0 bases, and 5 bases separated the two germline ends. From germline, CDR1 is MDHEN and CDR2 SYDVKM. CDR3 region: CASSFISTNEKLFF. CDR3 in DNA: TGTGCCAGCAGTTTTATCTCAACTAATGAAAAACTGTTTTTT. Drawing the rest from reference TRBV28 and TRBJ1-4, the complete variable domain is DVKVTQSSRYLVKRTGEKVFLECVQDMDHENMFWYRQDPGLGLRLIYFSYDVKMKEKGDIPEGYSVSREKKERFSLILESASTNQTSMYLCASSFISTNEKLFFGSGTQLSVL.

Here the CDR3 DNA reads TGCAGTGCTAGAGACGGACTCGAGCAGTACTTC. Amino acid sequence: CSARDGLEQYF. J is TRBJ2-7 and V is TRBV20-1; D perhaps matches TRBD2 (5 bases). This CDR3 region has 11 residues. The V gene's germline CDR1 is DFQATT and CDR2 SNEGSKA (reference sequence). V gave up 0 bases and J gave up 6 bases, with 6 bases separating them.

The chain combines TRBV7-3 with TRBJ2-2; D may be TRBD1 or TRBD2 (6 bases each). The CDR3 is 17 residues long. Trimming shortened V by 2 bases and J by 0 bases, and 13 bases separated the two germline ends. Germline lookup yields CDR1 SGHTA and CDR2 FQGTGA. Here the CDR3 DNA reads TGTGCCAGCAGCTTATTAGGGGGAGGTCCGAACACCGGGGAGCTGTTTTTT. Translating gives CASSLLGGGPNTGELFF.

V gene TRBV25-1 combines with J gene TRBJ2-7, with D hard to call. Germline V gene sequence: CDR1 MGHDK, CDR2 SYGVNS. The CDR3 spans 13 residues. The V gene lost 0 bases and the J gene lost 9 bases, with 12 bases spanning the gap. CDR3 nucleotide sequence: TGTGCCAGCAGTGAATATGGACCCGAGGTGCAGTACTTC. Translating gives CASSEYGPEVQYF.

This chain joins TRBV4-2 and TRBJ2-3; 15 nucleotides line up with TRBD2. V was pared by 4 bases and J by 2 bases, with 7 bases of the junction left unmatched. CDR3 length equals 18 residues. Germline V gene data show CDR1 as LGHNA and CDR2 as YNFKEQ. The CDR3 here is CASSRGLAGGPITDTQYF. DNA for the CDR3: TGTGCCAGCAGCCGAGGACTAGCGGGAGGGCCTATCACAGATACGCAGTATTTT.

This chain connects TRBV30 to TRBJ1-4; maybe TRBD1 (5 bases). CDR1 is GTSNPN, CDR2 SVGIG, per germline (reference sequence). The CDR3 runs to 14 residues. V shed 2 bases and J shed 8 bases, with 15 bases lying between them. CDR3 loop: CAWSFQAGDEKLFF. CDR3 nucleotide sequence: TGTGCCTGGAGTTTCCAGGCGGGGGACGAAAAACTGTTTTTT.

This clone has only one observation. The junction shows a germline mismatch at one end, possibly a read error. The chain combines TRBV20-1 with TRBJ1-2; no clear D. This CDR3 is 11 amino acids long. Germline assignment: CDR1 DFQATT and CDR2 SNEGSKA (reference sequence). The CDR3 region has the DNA TGCAGTGCTAGAGATAATATCATGGTCCCCTTC. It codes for CSARDNIMVPF.

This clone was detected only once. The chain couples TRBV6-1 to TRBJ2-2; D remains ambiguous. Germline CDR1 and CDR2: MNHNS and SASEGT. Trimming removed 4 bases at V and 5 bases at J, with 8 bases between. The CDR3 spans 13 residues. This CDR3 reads CASSAIPTGELFF. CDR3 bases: TGTGCCAGCAGTGCGATACCTACCGGGGAGCTGTTTTTT.

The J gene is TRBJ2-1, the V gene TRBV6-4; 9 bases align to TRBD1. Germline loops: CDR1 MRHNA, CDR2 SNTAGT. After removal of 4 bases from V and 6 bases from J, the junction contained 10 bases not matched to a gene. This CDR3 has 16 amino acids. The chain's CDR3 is CASSVYGQGPFNEQFF. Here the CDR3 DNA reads TGTGCCAGCAGTGTTTATGGACAGGGGCCTTTCAATGAGCAGTTCTTC.

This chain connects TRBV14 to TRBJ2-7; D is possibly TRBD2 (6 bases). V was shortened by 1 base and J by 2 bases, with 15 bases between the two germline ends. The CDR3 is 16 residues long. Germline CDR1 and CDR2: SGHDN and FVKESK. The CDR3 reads CASSQGSWGVPYEQYF. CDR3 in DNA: TGTGCCAGCAGCCAAGGTTCCTGGGGGGTACCCTACGAGCAGTACTTC.

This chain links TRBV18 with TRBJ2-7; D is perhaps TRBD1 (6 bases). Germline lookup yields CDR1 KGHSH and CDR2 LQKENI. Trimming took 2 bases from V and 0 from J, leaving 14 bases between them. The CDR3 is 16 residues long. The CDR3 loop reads CASSPYTGTSSYEQYF. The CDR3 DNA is TGTGCCAGCTCACCATATACCGGGACAAGCTCCTACGAGCAGTACTTC.

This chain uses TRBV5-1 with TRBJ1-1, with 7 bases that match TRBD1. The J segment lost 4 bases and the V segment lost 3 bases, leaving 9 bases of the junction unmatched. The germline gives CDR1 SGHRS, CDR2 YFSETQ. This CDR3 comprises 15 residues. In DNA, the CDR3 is TGCGCCAGCAGCTCCGACAGGGTAAGGGTCACTGAAGCTTTCTTT. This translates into CASSSDRVRVTEAFF.

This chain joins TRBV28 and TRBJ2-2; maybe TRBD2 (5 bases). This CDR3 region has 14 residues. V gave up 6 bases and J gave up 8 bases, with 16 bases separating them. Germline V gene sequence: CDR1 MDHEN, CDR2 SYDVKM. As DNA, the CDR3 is TGTGCCAGCAGCTTAAACGAGGGATGGGGGGAGCTGTTTTTT. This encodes CASSLNEGWGELFF. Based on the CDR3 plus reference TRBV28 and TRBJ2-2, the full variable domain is DVKVTQSSRYLVKRTGEKVFLECVQDMDHENMFWYRQDPGLGLRLIYFSYDVKMKEKGDIPEGYSVSREKKERFSLILESASTNQTSMYLCASSLNEGWGELFFGEGSRLTVL.

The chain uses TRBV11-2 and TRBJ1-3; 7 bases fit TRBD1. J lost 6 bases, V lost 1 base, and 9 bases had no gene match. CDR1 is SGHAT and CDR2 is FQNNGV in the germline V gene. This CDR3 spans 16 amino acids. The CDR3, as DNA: TGTGCCAGCAGCTTAGGTTACCCAGGGGGAGAAAACACCATATATTTT. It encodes CASSLGYPGGENTIYF.

The CDR3 DNA follows: TGCGCCAGCAGCGTGGAGGGAGGGCCCCTAGATACGCAGTATTTT. Protein sequence: CASSVEGGPLDTQYF. The chain combines TRBV5-1 with TRBJ2-3; TRBD2 agrees at 7 bases. Trimming removed 4 bases from V and 5 bases from J; junction bases left unmatched: 10. There are 15 residues in the CDR3. Germline V gene lookup returns CDR1 SGHRS and CDR2 YFSETQ.

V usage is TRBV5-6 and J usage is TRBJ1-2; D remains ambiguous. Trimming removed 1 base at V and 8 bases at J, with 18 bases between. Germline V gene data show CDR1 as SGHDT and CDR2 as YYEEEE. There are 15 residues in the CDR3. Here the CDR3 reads CASSLSAPRVRGYTF. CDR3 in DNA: TGTGCCAGCAGCTTGTCGGCCCCACGGGTTAGGGGCTACACCTTC.

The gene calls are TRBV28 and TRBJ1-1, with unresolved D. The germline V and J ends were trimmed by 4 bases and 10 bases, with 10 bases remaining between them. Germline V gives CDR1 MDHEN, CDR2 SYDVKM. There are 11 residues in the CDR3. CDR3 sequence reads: CASSSPPGAFF. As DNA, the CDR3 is TGTGCCAGCAGTTCGCCCCCAGGAGCTTTCTTT. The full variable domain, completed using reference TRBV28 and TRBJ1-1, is DVKVTQSSRYLVKRTGEKVFLECVQDMDHENMFWYRQDPGLGLRLIYFSYDVKMKEKGDIPEGYSVSREKKERFSLILESASTNQTSMYLCASSSPPGAFFGQGTRLTVV.

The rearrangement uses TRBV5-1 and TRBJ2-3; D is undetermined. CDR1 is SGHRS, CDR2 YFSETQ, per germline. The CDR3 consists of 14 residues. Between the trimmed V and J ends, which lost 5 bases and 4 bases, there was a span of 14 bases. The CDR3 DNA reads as TGCGCCAGCAGGGTTGGTTCTCCCCCAGATACGCAGTATTTT. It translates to CASRVGSPPDTQYF.

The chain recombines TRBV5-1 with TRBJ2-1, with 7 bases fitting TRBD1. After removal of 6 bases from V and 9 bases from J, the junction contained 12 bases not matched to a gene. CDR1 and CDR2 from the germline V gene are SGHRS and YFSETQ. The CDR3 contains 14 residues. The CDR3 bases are TGCGCCAGCACCTGGGGACAGCGGAGCAGTGAGCAGTTCTTC. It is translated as CASTWGQRSSEQFF.

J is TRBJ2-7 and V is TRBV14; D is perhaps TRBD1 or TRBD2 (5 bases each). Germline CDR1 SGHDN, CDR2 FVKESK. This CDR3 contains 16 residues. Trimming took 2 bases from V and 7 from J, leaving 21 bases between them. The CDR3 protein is CASSQFVGAGYREQYF. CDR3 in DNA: TGTGCCAGCAGCCAATTTGTCGGGGCAGGGTATCGGGAGCAGTACTTC.

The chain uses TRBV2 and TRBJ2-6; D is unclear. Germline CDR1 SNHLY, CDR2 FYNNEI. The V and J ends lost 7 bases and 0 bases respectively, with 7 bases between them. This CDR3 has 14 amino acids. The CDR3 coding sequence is TGTGCCAGCAACGGCATCTCTGGGGCCAACGTCCTGACTTTC. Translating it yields CASNGISGANVLTF.

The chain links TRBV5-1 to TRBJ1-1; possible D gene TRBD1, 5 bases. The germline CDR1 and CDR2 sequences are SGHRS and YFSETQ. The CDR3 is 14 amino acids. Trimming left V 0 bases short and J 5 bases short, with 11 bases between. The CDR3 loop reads CASSLEGTSTEAFF. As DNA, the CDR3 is TGCGCCAGCAGCTTGGAGGGGACGAGTACTGAAGCTTTCTTT.